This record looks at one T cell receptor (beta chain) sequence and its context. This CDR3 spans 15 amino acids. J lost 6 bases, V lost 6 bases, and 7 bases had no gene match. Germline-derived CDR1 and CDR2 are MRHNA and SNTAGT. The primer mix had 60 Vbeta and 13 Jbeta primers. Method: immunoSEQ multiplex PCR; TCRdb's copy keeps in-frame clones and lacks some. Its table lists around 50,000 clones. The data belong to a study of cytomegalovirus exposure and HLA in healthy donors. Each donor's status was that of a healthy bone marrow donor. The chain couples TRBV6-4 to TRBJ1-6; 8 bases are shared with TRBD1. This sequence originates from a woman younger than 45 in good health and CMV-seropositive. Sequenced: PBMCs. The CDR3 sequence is CASRGRGTGNSPLHF. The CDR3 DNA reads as TGTGCCAGCAGAGGAAGGGGGACAGGTAATTCACCCCTCCACTTT.